Detailed here is one T cell receptor (beta chain). The sample comes from a study of cytomegalovirus exposure and HLA in healthy donors. Sequencing used immunoSEQ multiplex PCR; TCRdb keeps in-frame clones, though not all of them. The sample gives 200,000 to 250,000 clones, less than 90% of which show up once; roughly 5.4% is in the top ten. The clonotype originates from a woman between 18 and 29 years old in good health and CMV-seronegative. Sequencing input: PBMCs.

The CDR3 protein is CASSLSIASGRNEQFF. The CDR3 nucleotides read TGTGCCAGCAGTTTATCGATTGCTAGCGGGAGAAATGAGCAGTTCTTC. This chain joins TRBV27 and TRBJ2-1; 10 nucleotides agree with TRBD2. The CDR3 extends over 16 amino acids. Germline V CDR1 and CDR2: MNHEY, SMNVEV (reference sequence). V trimming: 0 bases; J trimming: 7 bases; junction bases outside the gene matches: 6.